Reported below is one T cell receptor (beta chain). TCRdb keeps only in-frame clones here, not all; method: immunoSEQ multiplex PCR. The table lists roughly 430,000 clones, approximately 86% of them singletons, with over 2% in the top ten. The CDR3 runs to 14 residues. The germline V and J ends were trimmed by 7 bases and 2 bases, with 12 bases remaining between them. Per the germline V gene, CDR1 is MNHEY and CDR2 is SVGAGI. This sample stems from a study of blood T cell repertoires in COVID-19. Sequences were obtained from PBMCs or T cells enriched from blood (not recorded which). The chain joins TRBV6-5 to TRBJ2-4; weak D call: TRBD1 (5 bases). This sequence originates from a woman in her thirties or forties with acute COVID-19. CDR3 in DNA: TGTGCCAGCACCTATGACAGCCCCAAAAACATTCAGTACTTC. This codes for CASTYDSPKNIQYF.